These 18 T cell receptor beta chains share one sample of origin, sequenced in a study of shared clonotypes between healthy human individuals. The table came from immunoSEQ multiplex PCR; TCRdb's copy has only in-frame clones and leaves some out. The sample gives around 200,000 clones, 66% of which show up once; 8.5% to 12% is in the top ten. Specimen: memory CD4+ T cells sorted from blood. Subset described: CD45RA-negative fraction. The receptor source for this set is a man between 25 and 39 years old in good health.

By sample share, this clone is medium-sized. V is TRBV7-8 and J is TRBJ1-5; 7 bases agree with TRBD1. This CDR3 has 15 residues. Germline V gene data show CDR1 as SGHVS and CDR2 as FQNEAQ. V was pared by 5 bases and J by 4 bases, with 8 bases of the junction left unmatched. The CDR3: CASSPRDRPNQPQHF. DNA of the CDR3: TGTGCCAGCAGCCCGAGGGACAGACCGAATCAGCCCCAGCATTTT.

This clone was seen at least ten times. This rearrangement joins TRBV5-3 to TRBJ2-7; the D is unclear. TRBV5-3 is treated as an ORF (open reading frame) with a function not yet certain. The germline V and J ends were trimmed by 10 bases and 0 bases, with 14 bases remaining between them. The CDR3 length is 13 residues. In DNA form, the CDR3 reads TGTGCCGTGCAGAGAGAGGACTCCTACGAGCAGTACTTC. This encodes CAVQREDSYEQYF.

The chain recombines TRBV10-3 with TRBJ2-7, with 11 bases identical to TRBD1. V lost 0 bases and J lost 6; bases outside the gene matches: 4. The CDR3 has 15 residues. From germline, CDR1 is ENHRY and CDR2 SYGVKD. The chain's CDR3 is CAISESGTGGLEQYF. As DNA, the CDR3 is TGTGCCATCAGTGAGTCCGGGACAGGGGGGCTCGAGCAGTACTTC.

The chain combines TRBV7-9 with TRBJ2-3; TRBD1 is a possible D gene (6 bases). Germline-derived CDR1 and CDR2 are SEHNR and FQNEAQ (reference sequence). The CDR3 has 15 amino acids. V dropped 5 bases and J dropped 2 bases, with 14 bases sitting between them. This chain's CDR3 is CASSQPTGLTDTQYF. The CDR3 DNA is TGTGCCAGCAGCCAACCGACAGGCCTCACAGATACGCAGTATTTT.

This clone was detected many times. The chain combines TRBV10-1 with TRBJ2-7; TRBD1 aligns across 12 bases. This CDR3 is 13 amino acids long. Trimming at V came to 10 bases and at J to 7 bases, leaving 8 bases not matched to a gene. CDR1 and CDR2 (germline): WNHNN, SYGVQD (reference sequence). The CDR3 reads CAIPGQGAWEQYF. The CDR3 nucleotides are TGCGCCATCCCGGGACAGGGGGCTTGGGAGCAGTACTTC.

The genes are TRBV30 and TRBJ2-1; 7 bases line up with TRBD1. The CDR3 is 13 residues long. Per the germline V gene, CDR1 is GTSNPN and CDR2 is SVGIG (reference sequence). J gave up 7 bases and V 3 bases, and 6 bases lay outside the gene matches. CDR3 nucleotides: TGTGCCTGGAGGGGGACAGTAATGAATGAGCAGTTCTTC. Translating gives CAWRGTVMNEQFF. Using reference TRBV30 and TRBJ2-1 for the parts outside the CDR3, the full variable domain is SQTIHQWPATLVQPVGSPLSLECTVEGTSNPNLYWYRQAAGRGLQLLFYSVGIGQISSEVPQNLSASRPQDRQFILSSKKLLLSDSGFYLCAWRGTVMNEQFFGPGTRLTVL.

Regarding this clone: Other nucleotide sequences from this sample produce the same CDR3. The chain combines TRBV18 with TRBJ2-2, with TRBD2 matching over 8 bases. Trimming removed 3 bases from V and 2 bases from J; junction bases left unmatched: 8. Germline values: CDR1 KGHSH, CDR2 LQKENI. The CDR3 length is 17 residues. The CDR3 bases are TGTGCCAGCTCACCCCCGGGGCTAGCGGGCAACACCGGGGAGCTGTTTTTT. Translated, it gives CASSPPGLAGNTGELFF.

This chain links TRBV6-5 with TRBJ2-2; tentatively, D is TRBD2 (6 bases). V dropped 6 bases and J dropped 2 bases, with 7 bases sitting between them. CDR3 length equals 13 residues. Germline V gene data show CDR1 as MNHEY and CDR2 as SVGAGI. The CDR3: CASRDYNTGELFF. CDR3 DNA sequence: TGTGCCAGCAGGGACTACAACACCGGGGAGCTGTTTTTT.

This clone was recorded a few times. The chain links TRBV14 to TRBJ2-7, with no clear D. Trimming shortened V by 1 base and J by 0 bases, and 16 bases separated the two germline ends. The CDR3 runs to 17 residues. Germline-derived CDR1 and CDR2 are SGHDN and FVKESK. The CDR3: CASSQGRNWQVSYEQYF. CDR3 DNA: TGTGCCAGCAGCCAAGGCCGAAATTGGCAGGTCTCCTACGAGCAGTACTTC.

A note on this clone: This same CDR3 is encoded by further DNA sequences in the sample. The chain has TRBV18 and TRBJ2-7; no clear D. Germline V CDR1 and CDR2: KGHSH, LQKENI. V was pared by 3 bases and J by 1 base, with 4 bases between. The CDR3 extends over 12 amino acids. The CDR3 sequence: CASSPESYEQYF. Here the CDR3 DNA reads TGTGCCAGCTCACCCGAATCCTACGAGCAGTACTTC.

The genes are TRBV9 and TRBJ1-2, with TRBD1 matching 8 bases. V shed 5 bases, J shed 6 bases, and the junction held 3 bases outside the gene matches. The CDR3 is 12 amino acids. Germline-derived CDR1 and CDR2 are SGDLS and YYNGEE. In DNA form, the CDR3 reads TGTGCCAGCAGTAGGACAGGGAATGGCTACACCTTC. Its protein is CASSRTGNGYTF.

This rearrangement joins TRBV2 to TRBJ2-1; D call uncertain. CDR3 size: 15 residues. The germline V gene has CDR1 SNHLY and CDR2 FYNNEI. V gave up 6 bases and J gave up 4 bases, with 16 bases separating them. CDR3 protein: CASREYTGRYNEQFF. The CDR3 region has the DNA TGTGCCAGCAGGGAGTACACGGGCCGTTACAATGAGCAGTTCTTC. The variable domain in full, with the rest retrieved from reference TRBV2 and TRBJ2-1, is EPEVTQTPSHQVTQMGQEVILRCVPISNHLYFYWYRQILGQKVEFLVSFYNNEISEKSEIFDDQFSVERPDGSNFTLKIRSTKLEDSAMYFCASREYTGRYNEQFFGPGTRLTVL.

This sequence joins TRBV7-2 and TRBJ2-7; TRBD1 matches 7 bases. This CDR3 has 14 residues. CDR1 is SGHTA and CDR2 is FQGNSA in the germline V gene. The trim removed 2 bases at V and 5 bases at J, leaving 6 bases unmatched. This chain's CDR3 is CASSLQGQYHEQYF. The CDR3 nucleotides read TGTGCCAGCAGCTTACAGGGACAGTACCACGAGCAGTACTTC.

This clone was observed a few times. The J gene is TRBJ1-2, the V gene TRBV5-5; D remains unclear. CDR1 is SGHKS and CDR2 is YYEKEE in the germline V gene (reference sequence). CDR3 length: 14 amino acids. Trimming shortened V by 4 bases and J by 2 bases, and 12 bases separated the two germline ends. CDR3 region: CASSLGYGNYGYTF. Written as DNA, the CDR3 is TGTGCCAGCAGCCTGGGTTATGGCAACTATGGCTACACCTTC.

The chain joins TRBV19 to TRBJ1-4; the D is unclear. Looked up from germline, CDR1 is LNHDA and CDR2 is SQIVND (reference sequence). V was clipped by 1 base and J by 10 bases, with 10 bases between them. The CDR3 totals 13 residues. CDR3 sequence (DNA): TGTGCCAGTAGTATAGGGCGGATGGGAAAACTGTTTTTT. Translated, it gives CASSIGRMGKLFF.

The sample holds a few counts of this clone. The chain joins TRBV4-1 to TRBJ2-5; TRBD1 agrees at 9 bases. Looked up from germline, CDR1 is MGHRA and CDR2 is YSYEKL. The CDR3 extends over 16 amino acids. J gave up 5 bases and V 0 bases, and 7 bases lay outside the gene matches. The CDR3 nucleotides read TGCGCCAGCAGCCAAGAGGGTGGACAGGGGTGGGAGACCCAGTACTTC. Amino acid sequence: CASSQEGGQGWETQYF.

The rearrangement links TRBV5-1 to TRBJ2-3; D possibly corresponds to TRBD1 (6 bases). The V gene's germline CDR1 is SGHRS and CDR2 YFSETQ. The CDR3 totals 15 residues. V was pared by 6 bases and J by 4 bases, with 18 bases between. The CDR3 protein is CASTLPTGSPDTQYF. CDR3 DNA sequence: TGCGCCAGCACCCTCCCTACAGGGTCCCCAGATACGCAGTATTTT.

V usage is TRBV6-5 and J usage is TRBJ1-1; D is unclear. Germline V gives CDR1 MNHEY, CDR2 SVGAGI. The V and J ends lost 5 bases and 3 bases respectively, with 13 bases between them. CDR3 length: 14 residues. In DNA, the CDR3 is TGTGCCAGCAGTACAAGCCCCGGCTACACTGAAGCTTTCTTT. Its translation: CASSTSPGYTEAFF.